These 21 T cell receptor beta chains share one sample of origin, sequenced in a study of metastatic and nonmetastatic thyroid tumors. TCRdb reprocessed the PCR reads using MiXCR. The sample includes just over 20,000 clones, roughly an eighth of them seen just once. All patients were untreated before thyroid surgery. The sample was blood. The receptors originated from a female donor with papillary thyroid cancer or a benign thyroid nodule (not recorded which). Some clones in this sample may be carry-over from other donors' samples.

This clone ranks as medium-sized. V is TRBV2 and J is TRBJ2-7; D unresolved. The CDR3 has 14 residues. From germline, CDR1 is SNHLY and CDR2 FYNNEI. V dropped 7 bases and J dropped 6 bases, with 19 bases sitting between them. The CDR3 loop is CASKWAGQVAEQYF. The CDR3 DNA reads TGTGCCAGCAAGTGGGCCGGCCAAGTCGCCGAGCAGTACTTC.

This clone was observed at least ten times. A junction end diverges from the germline sequence, so it may reflect a read error. This rearrangement joins TRBV29-1 to TRBJ1-2; the D gene is possibly TRBD1 (6 bases). The CDR3 is 12 amino acids. Germline CDR1 reads SQVTM; CDR2 reads ANQGSEA. The CDR3 spells CNVVRGLYGYTF. CDR3 nucleotides: TGCAACGTTGTTCGGGGGCTTTATGGCTACACCTTC.

This clone was recorded at least ten times. The chain carries TRBV5-8 and TRBJ2-7, with D unresolved. The germline gives CDR1 SGHTS, CDR2 YDEGEE. The CDR3 runs to 12 residues. V lost 3 bases and J lost 5, with 9 bases in between. CDR3 nucleotides: TGTGCCAGCAGCTACAATAGGGACGAGCAGTACTTC. As protein: CASSYNRDEQYF.

The CDR3 is CASSSRQGGEQYF. DNA for the CDR3: TGTGCCAGCAGTTCCAGACAGGGGGGCGAGCAGTACTTC. The J gene is TRBJ2-7, the V gene TRBV28; TRBD1 matches 9 bases. J was trimmed by 6 bases and V by 4 bases; bases with no gene match: 4. This CDR3 has 13 amino acids. CDR1 is MDHEN, CDR2 SYDVKM, per germline.

This clone appeared a few times. The chain links TRBV6-1 to TRBJ2-3, with TRBD2 matching over 9 bases. The CDR3 loop spans 14 amino acids. Losses at the gene ends were 5 bases for V and 7 bases for J; bases not matched to a gene: 7. Germline CDR1 MNHNS, CDR2 SASEGT. The chain's CDR3 is CASSPWTSVYTQYF. Written as DNA, the CDR3 is TGTGCCAGCAGTCCTTGGACTAGCGTTTATACGCAGTATTTT.

This clone has a count of ten or more. The chain combines TRBV3-1 with TRBJ1-3; tentatively, D is TRBD1 (6 bases). The CDR3 is 15 residues long. The germline V and J ends were trimmed by 7 bases and 3 bases, with 16 bases remaining between them. In germline, CDR1 is LGHDT, CDR2 YNNKEL (reference sequence). The CDR3 here is CASTKRGARGNTIYF. In nucleotides, the CDR3 is TGTGCCAGCACCAAGCGGGGGGCGCGTGGAAACACCATATATTTT.

This clone came up many times. The chain links TRBV6-1 to TRBJ2-7; TRBD1 matches at 9 bases. V shed 5 bases, J shed 9 bases, and the junction held 11 bases outside the gene matches. This CDR3 comprises 14 residues. Germline V lookup: CDR1 MNHNS, CDR2 SASEGT. CDR3 sequence (DNA): TGTGCCAGCAGTCCGGGACAGGGACTACGAGGGCAGTACTTC. Protein: CASSPGQGLRGQYF.

The chain uses TRBV20-1 and TRBJ1-6; 9 positions agree with TRBD1. The CDR3 runs to 17 residues. Germline assignment: CDR1 DFQATT and CDR2 SNEGSKA (reference sequence). The junction had 12 bases not matched to a gene; V was cut back by 3 bases and J by 6 bases. For the CDR3, the DNA is TGCAGTGCTAGGATAAGTTGGACAGGGGCGATTAATTCACCCCTCCACTTT. The encoded protein is CSARISWTGAINSPLHF.

This clone appeared many times. The J gene is TRBJ1-6, the V gene TRBV7-9; D uncertain. V gave up 2 bases and J gave up 7 bases, with 3 bases separating them. The germline V gene has CDR1 SEHNR and CDR2 FQNEAQ (reference sequence). The CDR3 loop spans 12 amino acids. The DNA for the CDR3 is TGTGCCAGCAGCTTAAAGAATTCACCCCTCCACTTT. The encoded protein is CASSLKNSPLHF. Looking up the rest from reference TRBV7-9 and TRBJ1-6 gives the full variable domain: DTGVSQNPRHKITKRGQNVTFRCDPISEHNRLYWYRQTLGQGPEFLTYFQNEAQLEKSRLLSDRFSAERPKGSFSTLEIQRTEQGDSAMYLCASSLKNSPLHFGNGTRLTVT.

The J gene is TRBJ2-1, the V gene TRBV19, with 13 bases that match TRBD2. Germline-derived CDR1 and CDR2 are LNHDA and SQIVND (reference sequence). CDR3 size: 15 residues. V gave up 5 bases and J gave up 8 bases; unmatched junction bases: 6. The CDR3 nucleotides are TGTGCCAGTAGTGGACTAGCGGGGGTGCGGGATGAGCAGTTCTTC. Translation gives CASSGLAGVRDEQFF.

This clone occurred many times. CDR3 nucleotides: TGTGCCAGCAGCGCCCCCCGGAGCACAGATACGCAGTATTTT. Protein sequence: CASSAPRSTDTQYF. V usage is TRBV9 and J usage is TRBJ2-3; no definite D call. The V end was cut by 3 bases, the J end by 0 bases, with 8 bases between. This CDR3 has 14 amino acids. The germline CDR1 and CDR2 sequences are SGDLS and YYNGEE.

This clone was seen many times. V is TRBV4-2 and J is TRBJ1-4; TRBD1 matches 8 bases. CDR1 LGHNA and CDR2 YNFKEQ come from the germline V gene. The V and J ends lost 0 bases and 5 bases, in that order; junction bases with no gene match: 5. The CDR3 has 16 amino acids. CDR3 bases: TGTGCCAGCAGCCAAGATAGAGGACAGGGAAATGAAAAACTGTTTTTT. Translating it yields CASSQDRGQGNEKLFF.

This clone was seen many times. V and J are TRBV20-1 and TRBJ1-1; a possible D gene is TRBD1 (6 bases). The CDR3 totals 14 residues. Trimming took 0 bases from V and 1 from J, leaving 9 bases between them. Germline V gene lookup returns CDR1 DFQATT and CDR2 SNEGSKA (reference sequence). CDR3 residues: CSARDSTGNTEAFF. For the CDR3, the DNA is TGCAGTGCTAGAGATTCGACAGGGAACACTGAAGCTTTCTTT.

Ten or more counts support this clone. The gene calls are TRBV12-5 and TRBJ1-1; D is ambiguous. Trimming removed 1 base from V and 1 base from J, with 7 bases in between. There are 14 residues in the CDR3. The germline V gene has CDR1 LGHNT and CDR2 FRNRAP. CDR3 residues: CASGLDPGNTEAFF. DNA for the CDR3: TGTGCTAGTGGTTTGGATCCGGGGAACACTGAAGCTTTCTTT.

This clone is medium-sized within its sample. The J gene is TRBJ2-7, the V gene TRBV27, with 9 bases that match TRBD2. The CDR3 is 14 amino acids. V gave up 2 bases and J gave up 4 bases; unmatched junction bases: 3. Per germline, CDR1 MNHEY and CDR2 SMNVEV (reference sequence). Here the CDR3 DNA reads TGTGCCAGCAGTTTAGGGCGGGAGGGGTACGAGCAGTACTTC. Translation gives CASSLGREGYEQYF.

The chain carries TRBV7-9 and TRBJ1-4; 7 nucleotides line up with TRBD1. Per the germline V gene, CDR1 is SEHNR and CDR2 is FQNEAQ (reference sequence). CDR3 length: 15 residues. With V trimmed by 2 bases and J by 3 bases, 3 bases remained unmatched. The chain's CDR3 is CASSLRQGANEKLFF. The CDR3 nucleotides read TGTGCCAGCAGCTTACGACAGGGAGCTAATGAAAAACTGTTTTTT.

Of note for this clone: A much more abundant neighbour one base away suggests this may be a read error. Within the sample, other DNA sequences also encode this same CDR3. The rearrangement uses TRBV12-3 or TRBV12-4 and TRBJ1-1; 9 bases agree with TRBD1. Unmatched junction bases numbered 7, after V lost 6 bases and J lost 2 bases. The CDR3 loop spans 15 amino acids. CDR3: CASSWPGQGNTEAFF. CDR3 nucleotide sequence: TGTGCCAGCAGCTGGCCGGGACAGGGTAACACTGAAGCTTTCTTT.

About this clone: A junction boundary mismatches the germline segment, possibly from a read error. V gene TRBV4-2 combines with J gene TRBJ2-1, with D maybe TRBD2 (6 bases). CDR1 and CDR2 from the germline V gene are LGHNA and YNFKEQ. The CDR3 is 16 residues long. CDR3 bases: TGTGCCAGCAGCCAAGATCTAGCGTGCTCCCACAATGAGCAGTTCTTC. Residues: CASSQDLACSHNEQFF.

This clone turned up a few times. The DNA for the CDR3 is TGTGCCAGCAGCTTTGAGGGGCTTAATGAAAAACTGTTTTTT. Amino acids: CASSFEGLNEKLFF. V and J are TRBV7-9 and TRBJ1-4, with a tentative D call TRBD1 (5 bases). V was pared by 3 bases and J by 4 bases, with 9 bases between. The length of the CDR3 is 14 residues. Per the germline V gene, CDR1 is SEHNR and CDR2 is FQNEAQ (reference sequence).

This clone was seen repeatedly, ten times or more. The V gene is TRBV5-1, the J gene TRBJ2-2, with TRBD1 matching over 7 bases. The V segment lost 1 base and the J segment 1 base; nucleotides outside the gene matches: 4. Germline loops: CDR1 SGHRS, CDR2 YFSETQ. The CDR3 spans 16 residues. CDR3 coding DNA: TGCGCCAGCAGCTTGTACAGGGGCAGGAACACCGGGGAGCTGTTTTTT. It codes for CASSLYRGRNTGELFF.

This clone has at least ten counts. The V gene is TRBV7-9, the J gene TRBJ1-5; D gene ambiguous. Trimming stripped 1 base from V and 0 bases from J, with 7 bases between. This CDR3 comprises 15 residues. CDR1 SEHNR and CDR2 FQNEAQ come from the germline V gene (reference sequence). The CDR3 reads CASSLGESSNQPQHF. As DNA, the CDR3 is TGTGCCAGCAGCTTAGGGGAAAGTAGCAATCAGCCCCAGCATTTT.